This is a list of T cell receptor beta chains from one sample in a study of tumor-infiltrating lymphocytes in primary liver carcinoma. TCRdb ran MiXCR on the multiplex PCR reads and lists one entry per CDR3 protein. The sample lists 250,000 to 400,000 distinct CDR3 sequences, over 55% occurring once. The sequencing sample was made of peripheral blood. The receptors come from a man aged 40-50 years with primary liver carcinoma and hepatitis B virus infection. The CDR3 runs from the conserved cysteine through the conserved F or W. The D gene is left open where the match is weak. The listing skips clone size in some rows; elsewhere it reads once, few, many or a size class.

D gene: -
J gene: TRBJ1-1
V gene: TRBV30
clone size: -
CDR3 DNA: TGTGCATGGAGTTACGGGAGCACTGAAGCTTACTTT
CDR3 protein: CAWSYGSTEAYF

D gene: TRBD1
J gene: TRBJ1-2
V gene: TRBV12-3/TRBV12-4
clone size: -
CDR3 DNA: TGTACCAGCAGTTTATCGGGACAGGGTAGAGGCTATGGCTACACCTTC
CDR3 protein: CTSSLSGQGRGYGYTF

D gene: -
J gene: TRBJ2-1
V gene: TRBV4-2
clone size: many
CDR3 DNA: TGTGCCAGCAGCACACCGGGATCTCACAATGAGCAGTTCTTC
CDR3 protein: CASSTPGSHNEQFF

D gene: TRBD1
J gene: TRBJ2-7
V gene: TRBV13
clone size: few
CDR3 DNA: TGTGCCAGCGCCAGGGGGCAGGACGAGCAGTACTTC
CDR3 protein: CASARGQDEQYF

D gene: -
J gene: TRBJ2-6
V gene: TRBV11-2
clone size: once
CDR3 DNA: TGTGCCAGCAGCTTTTACGGGTCCTATGGGGCCAACGTCCTGACTTTC
CDR3 protein: CASSFYGSYGANVLTF

D gene: -
J gene: TRBJ2-3
V gene: TRBV10-2
clone size: -
CDR3 DNA: TGCGCCAGCAGTGCATCATCTGCCACAGATACGCAGTATTTT
CDR3 protein: CASSASSATDTQYF

D gene: -
J gene: TRBJ2-1
V gene: TRBV6-1
clone size: few
CDR3 DNA: TGTGTCAGCACCCCGGTGGGGGGCTTCTCCTACAATGAGCAGTTCTTC
CDR3 protein: CVSTPVGGFSYNEQFF

D gene: -
J gene: TRBJ2-7
V gene: TRBV6-1
clone size: many
CDR3 DNA: TGTGCCAGCAAATCATCGCGAGGGTCCTACGAGCAGTACTTC
CDR3 protein: CASKSSRGSYEQYF

D gene: TRBD2
J gene: TRBJ2-7
V gene: TRBV6-2/TRBV6-3
clone size: many
CDR3 DNA: TGTGCCAGCAGGGGAGGGCCTAGCGGGATCCTCGGTCCAGCCTACGAGCAGTACTTC
CDR3 protein: CASRGGPSGILGPAYEQYF

D gene: -
J gene: TRBJ1-1
V gene: TRBV6-1
clone size: -
CDR3 DNA: TGTGCCACAAACTGGGACTTTGGTGAAGCTTTCTTT
CDR3 protein: CATNWDFGEAFF

D gene: TRBD1
J gene: TRBJ2-1
V gene: TRBV24-1
clone size: -
CDR3 DNA: TGTGTCACCAGCCGGGACAGGGGAGCCTACAATGAGCAGTTCTTC
CDR3 protein: CVTSRDRGAYNEQFF